This T cell receptor (beta chain) was sequenced during a study of T cell responses to AZD1222 COVID-19 vaccine. The CDR3 runs to 15 residues. The germline V gene has CDR1 KGHSH and CDR2 LQKENI. The V end lost 5 bases, the J end lost 0 bases, and 11 bases lay between the germline ends. Of note for this clone: What it recognizes is unknown.

Produced via immunoSEQ multiplex PCR; TCRdb's table is partial and in-frame only. This table has 120,000 or so clones, over 85% appearing once. Study outcomes and limitations: Vaccine-associated CD4 TCRs ranged over spike, dominating at 160-218 and 743-854. Unmutated regions of variants are reportedly targeted by nearly half of spike-specific TCRs.

The sequence came from an adult in good health. This chain uses TRBV18 with TRBJ1-3; no clear D gene. The sequencing used peripheral blood, collected on day 0 of AZD1222 vaccination. This CDR3 is CASSENSFSGNTIYF. CDR3 bases: TGTGCCAGCTCAGAAAACAGCTTCTCTGGAAACACCATATATTTT. The full variable domain, completed using reference TRBV18 and TRBJ1-3, is NAGVMQNPRHLVRRRGQEARLRCSPMKGHSHVYWYRQLPEEGLKFMVYLQKENIIDESGMPKERFSAEFPKEGPSILRIQQVVRGDSAAYFCASSENSFSGNTIYFGEGSWLTVV.